Listed here is a single TCR beta chain. In this sample, this clonotype turned up many times. Its antigen is currently not known. No clone much larger than this one lies a single base away; base qualities are absent. This record belongs to a study of T cells in Graves' hyperthyroidism and ophthalmopathy (dated by TCRdb to the late 2010s). Turning to the overall study: TCR V-J signatures able to tell the groups apart were searched for in a discovery cohort of 90 to 100 patients, of whom fewer than 45 had Graves' ophthalmopathy and roughly 59 had stable Graves' hyperthyroidism. After sampling, hyperthyroidism patients received methimazole starting at 30 mg daily, and ophthalmopathy patients received high-dose intravenous methylprednisolone. For training and testing, the 100 or so patients in the discovery cohort were randomly divided in a 7:3 ratio. Prospective prediction of ophthalmopathy was tested in an independent validation cohort consisting of 18 to 20 hyperthyroidism patients and around 16 patients who later progressed to ophthalmopathy. In six Graves' hyperthyroidism patients, the study also compared T-cell repertoires from thyroid tissue with T-cell repertoires from blood. According to the paper, TCR Vbeta CDR3 sequencing was carried out on about 140 peripheral blood samples, which came from 40 to 45 ophthalmopathy, around 75 hyperthyroidism and 17 progressor patients. Broader findings and caveats from the paper: Most expanded thyroid clonotypes (frequency above 0.001) were also detected in blood, a finding suggesting that blood repertoires may reflect thyroid immune responses. In validation, the model predicted progression to ophthalmopathy a median of 6.5 months before onset, with about 64% sensitivity and just under 75% specificity. A 13 V-J signature model separated ophthalmopathy from stable hyperthyroidism, with 87.88% sensitivity and 81.08% specificity in cross-validation and 80%/75% in testing. No statistical method was used to set the sample size in advance, and investigators knew the group allocation.

Via the germline V gene, CDR1 is SGHVS and CDR2 FNYEAQ. V is clipped by 5 bases and J by 0 bases, and the sequence between their germline boundaries is 12 bases long. The CDR3, cysteine through phenylalanine, is 15 amino acids long. Just CDR3 DNA is preserved here, 45 bases in frame from base 1. A patient counted as having stable Graves' hyperthyroidism if no progression to ophthalmopathy occurred over 18 months of follow-up. Hyperthyroidism patients were newly diagnosed, with disease duration under 2 months, and aged 18 to 65 years. The study excluded patients with uncontrolled infections, other autoimmune diseases, pregnancy or lactation. Diagnoses were established on the basis of clinical symptoms, serum thyroxine and TRAb, thyroid ultrasound, and orbital computed tomography. Trizol reagent was used to extract total RNA, and RNA quality was then checked on an Agilent 2100 Bioanalyzer. TCR beta CDR3 regions were amplified from RNA transcripts. A first-round RT-PCR of the TCR CDR3 used the HTBI primer set with the Qiagen OneStep RT-PCR kit. A second multiplex PCR round built the libraries, followed by size selection and purification. Paired-end sequencing of the libraries was performed with 100 bp reads on an Illumina HiSeq2000. Under the source paper's analysis protocol: SOAPnuke was used to process the raw data, removing reads that contained adapters or uncalled bases, had a mean Phred below 15, or lacked an exact match to the constant primer or identifier. High-quality paired reads were merged with COPE v1.2.5, and unique nucleotide sequences were defined as clonotypes. MiTCR v1.1 was used to align the clonotypes against IMGT TRBV, TRBD and TRBJ reference segments. The analysis included only V-J combinations with a frequency above 0.0001, which together covered over 98% of the repertoires. The TCS score was defined as F50 (clonal expansion) divided by E x V (chaos), with BLOSUM62-based TCRdist calculated between CDR3 peptides within each V-J. Welch's t-statistics and random forest reduced roughly 530 V-J features to 13, which were used in a naive Bayes classifier (R e1071). Thyroid-blood repertoire similarity was quantified with the Morisita-Horn index. TCRdb reprocessed the public reads (quality trimming at Q25 with fastp, clone calling with MiXCR) and kept in-frame beta chains. Each record represents a unique CDR3 protein, reported with the most common genes and DNA among its rows. It is TCRdb's table, rather than the study itself, that gives the V and J calls and clone size. Here the sample has about 46,000 distinct CDR3 sequences; around 45% occur a single time. Around 32% of the sample rests with the top ten.

The sequenced sample was peripheral blood or thyroid tissue (not recorded which). Rearrangement joined TRBV7-6 to TRBJ2-3; matching of 6 bases hints at TRBD1 as the D gene. This TCR was recovered from a woman aged 50 to 65 with Graves' hyperthyroidism. The DNA sequence is as follows: TGTGCCAGCAGCGTACAGGGTTCTAGCACAGATACGCAGTATTTT. This gives the protein CASSVQGSSTDTQYF.